The rows below give T cell receptor beta chains drawn from one sample of a study of identical twins. Each CDR3 protein is one row after TCRdb ran MiXCR on the 5' RACE reads. The profile shows 450,000 to 650,000 distinct CDR3 sequences, more than 9% of them singletons. These sequences were also reported in another study, on yellow fever vaccine responses in identical twins.

Material: PBMCs. The receptors were sampled from a woman aged 18-29 years in good health. Each CDR3 is given with its conserved first and last residue. The D gene is left open where the match is weak. Clone sizes are given selectively: once, few, many, or a class where the clone is expanded.

many | - | TRBJ1-1 | TRBV12-3/TRBV12-4 | TGTGCCAGCAGCAAAGGACTGGCCGGAGCTTTCTTT | CASSKGLAGAFF
few | - | TRBJ2-7 | TRBV5-6 | TGTGCCAGCAGCTTTCCGGATAGATACGAGCAGTACTTC | CASSFPDRYEQYF
many | - | TRBJ2-1 | TRBV11-2 | TGTGCCAGCAGCTTAGATCTTAGCCAGGGCTACAATGAGCAGTTCTTC | CASSLDLSQGYNEQFF
many | - | TRBJ1-5 | TRBV7-3 | TGTGCCAGCAGCTTAAAATTGGGGGGGCCCCAGCATTTT | CASSLKLGGPQHF
few | - | TRBJ1-5 | TRBV4-2 | TGTGCCAGCAGCCAAGAGCAGGGGTTTAGCAATCAGCCCCAGCATTTT | CASSQEQGFSNQPQHF
many | TRBD2 | TRBJ2-7 | TRBV14 | TGTGCCAGCAGCTTACTAGCGGGAGGGTACTCGAGCTCCTACGAGCAGTACTTC | CASSLLAGGYSSSYEQYF
few | TRBD2 | TRBJ2-5 | TRBV7-9 | TGTGCCAGCAGCCGAACCGTAGCGGGAGGTAAAGAGACCCAGTACTTC | CASSRTVAGGKETQYF
- | - | TRBJ2-1 | TRBV25-1 | TGTGCCAGCAGTGAAGGGTTAAGTACTGCGGCGCCTACGCGCTTC | CASSEGLSTAAPTRF
many | TRBD1 | TRBJ1-1 | TRBV5-6 | TGTGCCAGCAGCTCCCCCCAGGGGGCTGTCACTGAAGCTTTCTTT | CASSSPQGAVTEAFF
- | - | TRBJ2-7 | TRBV27 | TGTGCCAGCAGTTCGGGATCCAGGGGCTGGGGCGAGCAGTACTTC | CASSSGSRGWGEQYF
few | TRBD1 | TRBJ1-1 | TRBV12-3/TRBV12-4 | TGTGCCAGCATCCCCCCCCACAGGGGCTACACTGAAGCTTTCTTT | CASIPPHRGYTEAFF
few | TRBD2 | TRBJ2-3 | TRBV6-5 | TGTGCCAGCAGTTACTCGAAGGGAGGGACGTACACAGATACGCAGTATTTT | CASSYSKGGTYTDTQYF
- | - | TRBJ1-3 | TRBV6-1 | TGTGCCAGCAGTCCGTACCGGACAGCCGGAAACACCATATATTTT | CASSPYRTAGNTIYF
few | TRBD2 | TRBJ2-3 | TRBV20-1 | TGCAGTGCTAGAGATAGGCGGGCTAGCGGGAGTACAGATACGCAGTATTTT | CSARDRRASGSTDTQYF
once | - | TRBJ2-7 | TRBV7-2 | TGTGCCAGCAGCGTTGCTAGCTTCGAGCAGTACTTC | CASSVASFEQYF
few | - | TRBJ2-7 | TRBV7-9 | TGTGCCAGCAGCTTATCACCAAACTACGAGCAGTACTTC | CASSLSPNYEQYF
- | - | TRBJ2-7 | TRBV29-1 | TGCAGCGTTGAATTGCTAGCGAGGGGCTACGAGCAGTACTTC | CSVELLARGYEQYF
once | - | TRBJ2-1 | TRBV7-9 | TGTGCCAGCAGCTTAGGACGGGAAATCTACAATGAGCAGTTCTTC | CASSLGREIYNEQFF
- | - | TRBJ2-2 | TRBV5-5 | TGTGCCAGCAGCTTTGAAGGGGCTTGGATCACCGGGGAGCTGTTTTTT | CASSFEGAWITGELFF
many | - | TRBJ2-2 | TRBV28 | TGTGCCAGCAGTCCCGGGGGCGGTTACACCGGGGAGCTGTTTTTT | CASSPGGGYTGELFF
few | TRBD1 | TRBJ2-7 | TRBV6-2/TRBV6-3 | TGTGCCAGCAGTTACCAGAACAGGGGGCTCGAGCAGTACTTC | CASSYQNRGLEQYF
few | - | TRBJ2-3 | TRBV20-1 | TGCAGTGCTTCTCGGGGCCAGGCTGGAGATACGCAGTATTTT | CSASRGQAGDTQYF
many | - | TRBJ2-7 | TRBV5-1 | TGCGCCAGCAGCTTGGCCGGCAGGGGAGTCTACGAGCAGTACTTC | CASSLAGRGVYEQYF
many | - | TRBJ2-3 | TRBV7-2 | TGTGCCAGCCAGAGGGTGTGGGAAGATACGCAGTATTTT | CASQRVWEDTQYF
- | TRBD2 | TRBJ2-1 | TRBV7-2 | TGTGCCAGCAGCTTAGCCAGCGGGAGTTCGGATGAGCAGTTCTTC | CASSLASGSSDEQFF
many | TRBD2 | TRBJ2-1 | TRBV28 | TGTGCCAGCAGTTTAAGACTAGCGGGCATCCCCTGTACCGTACTCCTATACCCCTGCTCACAGTTCTTC | CASSLRLAGIPCTVLLYPCSQFF
few | TRBD1 | TRBJ2-6 | TRBV4-2 | TGTGCCAGCAGCCACCCGACAGGGAGACAAACTGGGGCCAACGTCCTGACTTTC | CASSHPTGRQTGANVLTF
- | - | TRBJ2-5 | TRBV5-1 | TGCGCCAGCAGCTTGGCCGCTGACCTAGAGACCCAGTACTTC | CASSLAADLETQYF
few | TRBD1 | TRBJ2-7 | TRBV5-4 | TGTGCCAGGAGCCCCGGACAGGTGCCCTACGAGCAGTACTTC | CARSPGQVPYEQYF
- | TRBD1 | TRBJ1-1 | TRBV7-9 | TGTGCCAGCAGCCTCGACAGGGTAGGGGAAGCTTTCTTT | CASSLDRVGEAFF
many | - | TRBJ2-7 | TRBV6-5 | TGTGCCAGCAGTTCGCGACAGGTATCCTACGAGCAGTACTTC | CASSSRQVSYEQYF
- | - | TRBJ1-4 | TRBV5-4 | TGTGCCAGCAGCTTGGCCTTAAATGAAAAACTGTTTTTT | CASSLALNEKLFF
few | - | TRBJ2-7 | TRBV29-1 | TGCAGCGTTGGGGAGGACTCAGCGGGCTACGAGCAGTACTTC | CSVGEDSAGYEQYF
many | - | TRBJ2-2 | TRBV4-3 | TGCGCCAGCAGCCAAGAAGGTGGACAGTTCACCGGGGAGCTGTTTTTT | CASSQEGGQFTGELFF
- | TRBD1 | TRBJ1-2 | TRBV6-1 | TGTGCCATCTTGGGGGGGACAGGGCCGAACTATGGCTACACCTTC | CAILGGTGPNYGYTF